This T cell receptor beta chain was sequenced during a study of blood T cell repertoires in COVID-19. Study as a whole: PBMCs, B-cell-depleted T cells, or T cells were the source of the cDNA or gDNA that made up the material.

Method: immunoSEQ multiplex PCR; TCRdb's copy keeps in-frame clones and lacks some. The table lists 200,000 to 250,000 clones, approximately 80% of them singletons. Recruits, aged about 18 to 90 years, lived in 20 to 30 US areas. Sequencing was performed on PBMCs or T cells enriched from blood (not recorded which). This clonotype was obtained from a man aged 35 to 55 who had recovered from COVID-19.

The CDR3 bases are TGTGCCAGCAGTTACCGGGGTTCCCTGTTTTTT. Translating it yields CASSYRGSLFF. The chain has TRBV6-5 and TRBJ1-4; no clear D. The CDR3 contains 11 residues. Trimming shortened V by 2 bases and J by 14 bases, and 9 bases separated the two germline ends. In germline, CDR1 is MNHEY, CDR2 SVGAGI.